These T cell receptor beta chains were read from a single sample in a study of blood T cell repertoires in COVID-19. Repertoires were generated with immunoSEQ multiplex PCR, while TCRdb's copy carries only in-frame clones and drops some. The repertoire holds about 75,000 clones, 79% seen once, with 5% to 5.5% in the top ten. The sample taken for sequencing was peripheral blood. The source of these receptors is a woman older than 75 with active or convalescent COVID-19. Both conserved end residues are part of each CDR3. The order of the fields is D gene, J gene, clone size, V gene, CDR3 DNA, CDR3 protein. D genes are given only for firm matches. Only part of the rows carry a size: once, few, many, or a class if the clone is expanded.

TRBD1,TRBJ1-2,-,TRBV14,TGTGCCAGCAGCCACACCGGGACAGCCTATGGCTACACCTTC,CASSHTGTAYGYTF
-,TRBJ2-1,-,TRBV28,TGTGCCAGCAGTTTACAGCGCACTCTCAACAATGAGCAGTTCTTC,CASSLQRTLNNEQFF
TRBD1,TRBJ1-4,-,TRBV11-2,TGTGCCAGCAGCGGGTGGGACAGACTTAATGAAAAACTGTTTTTT,CASSGWDRLNEKLFF
-,TRBJ2-1,-,TRBV7-9,TGTGCCAGCAGCTTAGAAAGGTTGAGGGAGCAGTTCTTC,CASSLERLREQFF
-,TRBJ1-5,-,TRBV30,TGTGCCTGGTCTGGTACAGTGTTGGGCAATCAGCCCCAGCATTTT,CAWSGTVLGNQPQHF
-,TRBJ1-1,-,TRBV7-2,TGTGCCAGCAGCTTGGGGGCAGGGAGTATCACTGAAGCTTTCTTT,CASSLGAGSITEAFF
-,TRBJ2-2,few,TRBV3-1/TRBV3-2,TGTGCCAGCAGCCATTTCTTATCCTACGGAGACACCGGGGAGCTGTTTTTT,CASSHFLSYGDTGELFF
-,TRBJ2-7,-,TRBV7-9,TGTGCCAGCAGCTTAGTCCACAGAACTTTTTACGAGCAGTACTTC,CASSLVHRTFYEQYF
-,TRBJ1-1,-,TRBV7-9,TGTGCCAGCAGCTTCTATTCCCTTAACGTCCGGGGGAGCACTGAAGCTTTCTTT,CASSFYSLNVRGSTEAFF
-,TRBJ2-7,few,TRBV6-2/TRBV6-3,TGTGCCAGCAGTTACCGAGTGTGGGAGCAGTACTTC,CASSYRVWEQYF
-,TRBJ2-7,-,TRBV20-1,TGCAGTGCTAGGGGACTGCACGAGCAGTACTTC,CSARGLHEQYF
TRBD2,TRBJ2-1,once,TRBV11-3,TGTGCCAGCAGCTTAGGAACTAGCGGGATATTGTTCTTC,CASSLGTSGILFF
-,TRBJ1-5,-,TRBV19,TGTGCCTCAGACCACCAGAGGGCAAGCAATCAGCCCCAGCATTTT,CASDHQRASNQPQHF
TRBD1,TRBJ1-1,-,TRBV12-3/TRBV12-4,TGTGCCAGCAGTAAGGGACAGGGTCTTGTAGCTTTCTTT,CASSKGQGLVAFF
TRBD2,TRBJ2-1,-,TRBV19,TGTGCCAGTAAGGACCCAGCGGGAGGGGTTCGGGCGCAGTTCTTC,CASKDPAGGVRAQFF
TRBD2,TRBJ2-7,few,TRBV18,TGTGCCAGCTCACGACTAGCGGGGGGGCCCTACGAGCAGTACTTC,CASSRLAGGPYEQYF